These 30 T cell receptor beta chains were sequenced from one sample in a study of persistence of HIV-infected CD4 T cells (dated by TCRdb to between 2020 and 2021). The treatment or condition label corresponds to: suppressive antiretroviral therapy. A pool of overlapping HIV-1 Gag 15-mer peptides was used at 0.9 to 1 ug per peptide per mL for cell stimulation. Nonresponding CD40L-negative CD69-negative CD45RO-high memory CD4+ T cells were sorted as memory populations depleted of antigen-responding cells. The immunoSEQ hsTCRB assay version 4, run in survey mode, was used to sequence TCRbeta repertoires from genomic DNA. This is the immuneACCESS table as TCRdb keeps it, with only in-frame sequences that have V and J called. A part of the clones is gone; compared with another copy, unresolved V genes explain less than half, and the rest is unexplained. This sample comprises about 40,000 clones, approximately 80% of them detected only once. The top ten hold 12% to 15% of the sample.

These receptors' antigens are unknown. The sequences come from CD4+ T cells sorted from PBMCs after roughly 18-hour stimulation, collected from a patient who received antiretroviral therapy. This sample's cell subset or site label indicates: CD40L-CD69- CD45RO-high memory CD4 T cells not responding to Gag peptides. The receptors derive from an adult man with HIV who was CMV-seropositive.

This clone was picked up a small number of times. The chain recombines TRBV3-1 (or the pseudogene TRBV3-2) with TRBJ2-5; 7 positions match TRBD1. V gave up 1 base and J gave up 2 bases; unmatched junction bases: 7. The CDR3 totals 16 residues. Germline CDR1 and CDR2: LGHDT and YNNKEL (reference sequence). The CDR3 nucleotides read TGTGCCAGCAGCCAAGCCTCGACAGGGAGTCAAGAGACCCAGTACTTC. This encodes CASSQASTGSQETQYF.

This clone ranks as large. The rearrangement uses TRBV19 and TRBJ1-2; 9 nucleotides align to TRBD1. CDR1 LNHDA and CDR2 SQIVND come from the germline V gene (reference sequence). The CDR3 is 14 amino acids. V shed 7 bases and J 2 bases; nucleotides not matched to a gene: 5. The CDR3 DNA follows: TGTGCCAGTACTCCGGACAGGGGCAACTATGGCTACACCTTC. This gives the protein CASTPDRGNYGYTF.

This clone was recorded a few times. Other DNA sequences of this sample code for an identical CDR3. The chain joins TRBV7-2 to TRBJ2-3; D assignment may be TRBD1 or TRBD2 (5 bases each). CDR1 is SGHTA, CDR2 FQGNSA, per germline. This CDR3 region has 14 residues. Trimming stripped 3 bases from V and 2 bases from J, with 9 bases between. This CDR3 is CASSLGPVTDTQYF. CDR3 DNA: TGTGCCAGCAGCTTGGGACCAGTCACAGATACGCAGTATTTT.

The chain combines TRBV19 with TRBJ1-1; 7 bases are a match to TRBD1. The CDR3 is 14 residues long. J lost 1 base, V lost 6 bases, and 5 bases had no gene match. CDR1 LNHDA and CDR2 SQIVND come from the germline V gene (reference sequence). CDR3 sequence: CASRDRKQNTEAFF. CDR3 DNA sequence: TGTGCCAGTAGGGACAGGAAACAGAACACTGAAGCTTTCTTT.

This chain joins TRBV21-1 and TRBJ1-1; the table assigns TRBD1, which was not confirmed against the DNA. TRBV21-1 is recorded as a pseudogene. CDR3 size: 15 residues. The CDR3 protein is CASSDPGHRNTEAFF. In DNA form, the CDR3 reads TGTGCCAGCAGCGACCCGGGACACCGGAACACTGAAGCTTTCTTT.

The V and J genes are TRBV5-4 and TRBJ2-3; 7 bases fit TRBD1. The junction had 4 bases not matched to a gene; V was cut back by 4 bases and J by 2 bases. CDR1 is SGHNT, CDR2 YYREEE, per germline (reference sequence). The CDR3 is 14 amino acids. CDR3 sequence (DNA): TGTGCCAGCAGCCAGGGACAGATCACAGATACGCAGTATTTT. Protein product: CASSQGQITDTQYF.

This chain uses TRBV18 with TRBJ1-1; D gene uncertain. CDR1 is KGHSH, CDR2 LQKENI, per germline. V lost 2 bases to trimming and J lost 3 bases, with 10 bases between them. The CDR3 is 14 amino acids. CDR3 sequence: CASSPALQYTEAFF. The CDR3 bases are TGTGCCAGCTCACCAGCCCTACAGTACACTGAAGCTTTCTTT.

The chain uses TRBV7-2 and TRBJ1-2, with a tentative D call TRBD1 (5 bases). The ends were cut back, 1 base at V and 1 base at J, with 13 bases in the middle. Germline loops: CDR1 SGHTA, CDR2 FQGNSA. The CDR3 is made up of 16 amino acids. The CDR3 DNA sequence: TGTGCCAGCAGCTTAGGGCCCAGGGTAGTTAACTATGGCTACACCTTC. Protein sequence: CASSLGPRVVNYGYTF. The whole variable domain, filled in from reference TRBV7-2 and TRBJ1-2, reads GAGVSQSPSNKVTEKGKDVELRCDPISGHTALYWYRQSLGQGLEFLIYFQGNSAPDKSGLPSDRFSAERTGGSVSTLTIQRTQQEDSAVYLCASSLGPRVVNYGYTFGSGTRLTVV.

This clone was observed a single time. This chain joins TRBV28 and TRBJ1-6; possible D gene TRBD1, 5 bases. The germline V and J ends were trimmed by 6 bases and 3 bases, with 12 bases remaining between them. Germline V CDR1 and CDR2: MDHEN, SYDVKM. This CDR3 is built from 15 residues. The CDR3 protein is CASRRDVLYNSPLHF. For the CDR3, the DNA is TGTGCCAGCAGGCGGGACGTCCTCTATAATTCACCCCTCCACTTT. The variable domain in full, with the rest retrieved from reference TRBV28 and TRBJ1-6, is DVKVTQSSRYLVKRTGEKVFLECVQDMDHENMFWYRQDPGLGLRLIYFSYDVKMKEKGDIPEGYSVSREKKERFSLILESASTNQTSMYLCASRRDVLYNSPLHFGNGTRLTVT.

This clone is medium-sized (0.01 to 0.1%) within its sample. The V gene is TRBV6-5, the J gene TRBJ1-3, with a possible D match to TRBD1 (6 bases). Trimming removed 6 bases from V and 2 bases from J, with 11 bases in between. Germline loops: CDR1 MNHEY, CDR2 SVGAGI. CDR3 length: 14 amino acids. The CDR3 sequence is CASSPDSPGNTIYF. In DNA form, the CDR3 reads TGTGCCAGCAGCCCGGACAGTCCTGGAAACACCATATATTTT.

The chain uses TRBV7-2 and TRBJ2-1; 7 nucleotides match TRBD2. Per germline, CDR1 SGHTA and CDR2 FQGNSA. This CDR3 spans 15 amino acids. The junction had 13 bases not matched to a gene; V was cut back by 5 bases and J by 9 bases. This CDR3 is CASSPMGGSQREQFF. In nucleotides, the CDR3 is TGTGCCAGCAGCCCCATGGGCGGGAGTCAGCGTGAGCAGTTCTTC.

The chain employs TRBV20-1 and TRBJ2-1; no clear D gene. Germline lookup yields CDR1 DFQATT and CDR2 SNEGSKA (reference sequence). The CDR3 sequence is 11 residues long. The V end lost 7 bases, the J end lost 3 bases, and 7 bases lay between the germline ends. The CDR3 nucleotides read TGCAGTGGGGCGAGCTACAATGAGCAGTTCTTC. As protein: CSGASYNEQFF.

This clone appeared a few times. The chain employs TRBV5-1 and TRBJ2-1; 7 nucleotides line up with TRBD1. CDR1 and CDR2 from the germline V gene are SGHRS and YFSETQ. The V gene end was trimmed by 4 bases and the J gene end by 0 bases; junction bases not matched to a gene: 13. The CDR3 is made up of 18 amino acids. As DNA, the CDR3 is TGCGCCAGCAGCCAGCCCCGGGACAGCAAAAGCTCCTACAATGAGCAGTTCTTC. This gives the protein CASSQPRDSKSSYNEQFF.

CDR3 coding DNA: TGTGCCAGCTCACCAGTCGAAGCCACCGGGGAGCTGTTTTTT. As protein: CASSPVEATGELFF. The chain carries TRBV18 and TRBJ2-2; unclear D gene. The germline V gene encodes CDR1 KGHSH and CDR2 LQKENI. This CDR3 is built from 14 residues. Trimming stripped 2 bases from V and 4 bases from J, with 8 bases between.

The chain couples TRBV5-6 to TRBJ2-2; a possible D gene is TRBD1 (5 bases). CDR3 length: 15 residues. Trimming left V 0 bases short and J 3 bases short, with 9 bases between. In germline, CDR1 is SGHDT, CDR2 YYEEEE. CDR3 bases: TGTGCCAGCAGCTTGGTCTTGACAGACACCGGGGAGCTGTTTTTT. Its protein product is CASSLVLTDTGELFF.

The chain joins TRBV6-5 to TRBJ1-1; 11 positions match TRBD1. In germline, CDR1 is MNHEY, CDR2 SVGAGI. V lost 6 bases, J lost 4 bases, and 4 bases stayed unmatched. The CDR3 contains 14 residues. This CDR3 is CASSRGQGATEAFF. The DNA of the CDR3 is TGTGCCAGCAGCCGCGGACAGGGGGCCACTGAAGCTTTCTTT.

Here the CDR3 reads CASSQGLAGGPDTQYF. CDR3 nucleotide sequence: TGTGCCAGCAGCCAAGGACTAGCGGGGGGTCCAGATACGCAGTATTTT. V usage is TRBV7-9 and J usage is TRBJ2-3; 14 nucleotides align to TRBD2. Germline CDR1 is SEHNR and CDR2 is FQNEAQ (reference sequence). This CDR3 has 16 amino acids. Trimming removed 5 bases from V and 4 bases from J; junction bases left unmatched: 5.

This clone was detected only a few times. This chain uses TRBV2 with TRBJ1-1; no definite D call. V lost 2 bases and J 1 base, leaving 5 bases between the germline ends. The CDR3 totals 13 residues. Looked up from germline, CDR1 is SNHLY and CDR2 is FYNNEI. The CDR3 DNA is TGTGCCAGCAGTGAAACCCCGAACACTGAAGCTTTCTTT. Protein product: CASSETPNTEAFF.

The chain links TRBV4-3 to TRBJ2-7; maybe TRBD2 (6 bases). The CDR3 has 17 residues. Per germline, CDR1 LGHNA and CDR2 YSLEER. V was clipped by 0 bases and J by 5 bases, with 20 bases between them. The CDR3 loop is CASSQEMVAGNIHEQYF. Here the CDR3 DNA reads TGCGCCAGCAGCCAAGAAATGGTGGCGGGGAACATCCACGAGCAGTACTTC.

V is TRBV7-9 and J is TRBJ1-2; tentatively, D is TRBD1 (5 bases). V was shortened by 2 bases and J by 6 bases, with 16 bases between the two germline ends. The length of the CDR3 is 15 residues. Germline values: CDR1 SEHNR, CDR2 FQNEAQ (reference sequence). CDR3 coding DNA: TGTGCCAGCAGCTTAAATAGTAGGCAGGGCCATGGCTACACCTTC. Its protein is CASSLNSRQGHGYTF.

This clone has just a few counts. The genes are TRBV2 and TRBJ1-6; 10 positions match TRBD1. CDR1 is SNHLY, CDR2 FYNNEI, per germline. The V gene end was trimmed by 6 bases and the J gene end by 9 bases; junction bases not matched to a gene: 8. The CDR3 is 15 residues long. In nucleotides, the CDR3 is TGTGCCAGCAGGGGGACAGGGGAGGCTTCTTCACCCCTCCACTTT. Translation gives CASRGTGEASSPLHF.

This chain joins TRBV19 and TRBJ2-2; D is perhaps TRBD1 (7 bases). The CDR3 consists of 17 residues. Trimming pared 3 bases from V and 4 bases from J, leaving 18 bases between. Germline assignment: CDR1 LNHDA and CDR2 SQIVND (reference sequence). The DNA for the CDR3 is TGTGCCAGTAGTATTTCAGGGGGGCAGAAGGGCACCGGGGAGCTGTTTTTT. The encoded protein is CASSISGGQKGTGELFF.

The chain employs TRBV6-6 and TRBJ1-3, with a tentative D call TRBD1 (6 bases). Per germline, CDR1 MNHNY and CDR2 SVGAGI (reference sequence). The V gene lost 5 bases and the J gene lost 1 base, with 12 bases spanning the gap. The CDR3 extends over 15 amino acids. This CDR3 reads CASSRSQGSGNTIYF. The CDR3 bases are TGTGCCAGCAGTCGATCACAGGGTTCTGGAAACACCATATATTTT.

CDR3 bases: TGTGCCAGCAGCTTATCAGCAGACGCTTCACCCCTCCACTTT. It is translated as CASSLSADASPLHF. The genes are TRBV7-9 and TRBJ1-6; D remains ambiguous. Germline V lookup: CDR1 SEHNR, CDR2 FQNEAQ (reference sequence). Trimming removed 2 bases from V and 9 bases from J, with 11 bases in between. CDR3 length equals 14 residues.

The chain couples TRBV7-9 to TRBJ2-1; TRBD1 matches at 10 bases. The CDR3 loop spans 14 amino acids. V was clipped by 6 bases and J by 8 bases; unmatched bases: 7. CDR1 and CDR2 (germline): SEHNR, FQNEAQ (reference sequence). The CDR3 is CASSFLTGGDEQFF. CDR3 in DNA: TGTGCCAGCAGTTTTCTGACAGGGGGCGATGAGCAGTTCTTC.

The gene calls are TRBV7-2 and TRBJ1-5; the D gene is possibly TRBD1 (5 bases). V gave up 5 bases and J gave up 7 bases, with 18 bases separating them. Germline CDR1 and CDR2: SGHTA and FQGNSA. The CDR3 has 15 amino acids. The CDR3 protein is CASSLSWGIRQPQHF. In DNA, the CDR3 is TGTGCCAGCAGCCTCTCCTGGGGGATCAGGCAGCCCCAGCATTTT.

This clone has more than one count but fewer than ten. The CDR3 is CASRGLVGGYTF. In nucleotides, the CDR3 is TGTGCCAGCCGGGGTCTGGTCGGTGGCTACACCTTC. J is TRBJ1-2 and V is TRBV2; D is undetermined. The CDR3 has 12 amino acids. V was clipped by 8 bases and J by 7 bases, with 14 bases between them. The germline V gene has CDR1 SNHLY and CDR2 FYNNEI.

The V gene is TRBV6-5, the J gene TRBJ1-6; perhaps TRBD1 as D (5 bases). V was trimmed by 2 bases and J by 0 bases, leaving 5 bases between them. Germline lookup yields CDR1 MNHEY and CDR2 SVGAGI. This CDR3 has 15 residues. The CDR3: CASSYDSSYNSPLHF. Written as DNA, the CDR3 is TGTGCCAGCAGTTACGACAGCTCCTATAATTCACCCCTCCACTTT.

The J gene is TRBJ1-2, the V gene TRBV6-5, with unresolved D. Between the trimmed V and J ends, which lost 0 bases and 8 bases, there was a span of 10 bases. CDR3 length: 13 amino acids. Germline assignment: CDR1 MNHEY and CDR2 SVGAGI. Written as DNA, the CDR3 is TGTGCCAGCAGTTACTCCTCGGAGATGGGCTACACCTTC. Translation gives CASSYSSEMGYTF.

The chain has TRBV6-5 and TRBJ2-7, with 9 bases aligning to TRBD1. Germline V gene data show CDR1 as MNHEY and CDR2 as SVGAGI. The CDR3 has 14 amino acids. J was trimmed by 9 bases and V by 10 bases; bases with no gene match: 16. The CDR3 loop is CANSVPGQGGGQYF. The CDR3, as DNA: TGTGCCAACTCCGTACCGGGACAGGGCGGTGGGCAGTACTTC.